This T cell receptor beta chain is drawn from a study of type 1 and type 2 diabetes patients. Across the study: CD4+ or CD8+ T cells were positively selected from PBMCs with microbeads.

This clonotype turned up a few times. The CDR3 totals 14 residues. Germline CDR1 reads LNHDA; CDR2 reads SQIVND (reference sequence). With 4 bases removed from V and 4 bases from J, the gap between germline ends came to 13 bases. PCR was run on genomic DNA. Multiplex PCR with 30 forward and 13 reverse primers amplified the TCR beta CDR3. One entry per CDR3 protein results from TCRdb running MiXCR on the multiplex PCR reads. The sample lists around 300,000 distinct CDR3 sequences, around 50% seen once, with roughly 13% in the top ten. The material sequenced was peripheral blood mononuclear cells (PBMCs). J is TRBJ2-5 and V is TRBV19, with D possibly TRBD1 on 5 matching bases. The source of this sequence is a man aged 18 to 29 with type 2 diabetes. The CDR3 spells CASSTTVPRETQYF. In nucleotides, the CDR3 is TGTGCCAGTAGTACGACAGTTCCAAGAGAGACCCAGTACTTC.